This TCR beta chain is from a study of response to subunit inactivated influenza vaccine. TCRdb fed the RT-PCR reads into MiXCR, producing one record per CDR3 protein. The data hold 650,000 to 800,000 distinct CDR3 sequences, with about 15% observed a single time. Study-wide results and limits: T cells newly recruited by each seasonal influenza vaccination are few, the authors suggested.

This clonotype was observed a few times. Its antigen remains unidentified. CDR1 and CDR2 from the germline V gene are SGHTA and FQGNSA. This CDR3 spans 16 amino acids. The junction had 6 bases not matched to a gene; V was cut back by 5 bases and J by 8 bases. This receptor was obtained from a man aged 50-59 years who received an inactivated influenza vaccine. Sequenced material: PBMCs from blood, taken 14 to 15 days before vaccination. The chain carries TRBV7-2 and TRBJ2-2; TRBD2 matches at 15 bases. CDR3 nucleotide sequence: TGTGCCAGCAGCCTGCCGGGACTAGCGGGGGGAGGGGAGCTGTTTTTT. Its protein is CASSLPGLAGGGELFF.